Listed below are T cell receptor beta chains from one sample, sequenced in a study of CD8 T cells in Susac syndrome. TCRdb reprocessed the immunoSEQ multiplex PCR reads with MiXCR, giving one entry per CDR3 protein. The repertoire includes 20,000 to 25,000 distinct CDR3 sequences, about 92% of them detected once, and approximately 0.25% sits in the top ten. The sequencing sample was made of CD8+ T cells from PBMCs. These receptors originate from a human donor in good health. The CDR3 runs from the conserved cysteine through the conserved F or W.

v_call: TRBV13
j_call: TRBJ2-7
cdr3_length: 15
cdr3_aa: CASSLDPLFRDEQYF

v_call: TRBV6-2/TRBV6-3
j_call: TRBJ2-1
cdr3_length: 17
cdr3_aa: CASSYARGGAKYNEQFF

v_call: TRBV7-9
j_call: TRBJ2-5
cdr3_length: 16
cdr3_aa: CASSLRTDLIQETQYF

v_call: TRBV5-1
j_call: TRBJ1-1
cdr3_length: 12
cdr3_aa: CASRDMEPEAFF

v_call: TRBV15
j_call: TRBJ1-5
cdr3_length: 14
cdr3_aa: CATSRDIANQPQHF

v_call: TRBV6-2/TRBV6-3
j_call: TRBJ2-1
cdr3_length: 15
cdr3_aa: CASSRSGGAVDEQFF

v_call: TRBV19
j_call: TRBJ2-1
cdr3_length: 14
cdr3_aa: CASSMWGTGSEQFF

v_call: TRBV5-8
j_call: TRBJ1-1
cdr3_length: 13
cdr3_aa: CASSPRLATEAFF

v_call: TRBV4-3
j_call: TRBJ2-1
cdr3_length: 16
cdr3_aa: CASSQEEDYPYNEQFF

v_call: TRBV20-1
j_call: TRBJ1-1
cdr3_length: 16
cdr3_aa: CSARDREKALNTEAFF

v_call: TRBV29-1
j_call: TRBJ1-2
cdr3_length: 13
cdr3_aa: CSVRTSPTVGYTF

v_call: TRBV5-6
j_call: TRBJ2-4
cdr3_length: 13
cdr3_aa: CASSLAGSNIQYF

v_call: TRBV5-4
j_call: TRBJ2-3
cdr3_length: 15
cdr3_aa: CASSFRQRATDTQYF

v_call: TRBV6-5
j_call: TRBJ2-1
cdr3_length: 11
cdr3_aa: CASSYRGEQFF

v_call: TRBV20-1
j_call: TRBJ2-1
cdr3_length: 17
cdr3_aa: CSAGEPGLAGGPNEQFF

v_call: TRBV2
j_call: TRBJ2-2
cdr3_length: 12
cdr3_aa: CASTKYTGELFF

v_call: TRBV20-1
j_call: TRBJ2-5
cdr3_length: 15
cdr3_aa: CSARDRDRGGWAQYF

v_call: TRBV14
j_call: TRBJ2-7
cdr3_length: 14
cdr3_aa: CASSHQGEAYEQYF

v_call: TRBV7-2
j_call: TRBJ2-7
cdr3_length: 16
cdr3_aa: CASSSGLAGGLSEQYF

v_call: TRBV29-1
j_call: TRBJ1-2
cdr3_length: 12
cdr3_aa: CSVAQGDWGYTF

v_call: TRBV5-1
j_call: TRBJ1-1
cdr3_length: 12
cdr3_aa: CVSSPPGTEAFF

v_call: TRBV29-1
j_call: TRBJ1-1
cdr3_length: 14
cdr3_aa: CSVEAGREDTEAFF

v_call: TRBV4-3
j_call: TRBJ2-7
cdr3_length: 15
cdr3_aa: CASSPYRGPTYEQYF

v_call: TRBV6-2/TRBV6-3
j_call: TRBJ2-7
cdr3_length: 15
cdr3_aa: CASSSRTVEGYEQYF

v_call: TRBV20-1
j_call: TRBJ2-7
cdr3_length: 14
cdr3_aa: CSARGAVRSYEQYF

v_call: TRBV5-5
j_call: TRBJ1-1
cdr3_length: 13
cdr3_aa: CASSFWENTEAFF

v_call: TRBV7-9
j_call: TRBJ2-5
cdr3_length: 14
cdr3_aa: CASSTWTGQETQYF

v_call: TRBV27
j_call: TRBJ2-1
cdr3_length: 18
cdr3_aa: CASSPIRQTTSSYNEQFF

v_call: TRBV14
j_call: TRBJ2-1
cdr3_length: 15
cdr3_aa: CASSIRGSSYNEQFF

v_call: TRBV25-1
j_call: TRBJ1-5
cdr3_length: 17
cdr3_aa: CASSELISGEGNQPQHF

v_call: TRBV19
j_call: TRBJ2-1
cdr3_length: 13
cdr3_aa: CASSISGGGEQFF

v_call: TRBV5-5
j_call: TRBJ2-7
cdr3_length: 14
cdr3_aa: CASSSPDNPYEQYF

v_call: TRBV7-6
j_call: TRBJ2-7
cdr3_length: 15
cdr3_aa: CASSPTSGATYEQYF

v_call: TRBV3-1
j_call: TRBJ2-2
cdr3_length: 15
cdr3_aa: CASNTRRDMAGELFF

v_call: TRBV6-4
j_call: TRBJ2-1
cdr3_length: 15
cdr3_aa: CASSDSGGASHEQFF

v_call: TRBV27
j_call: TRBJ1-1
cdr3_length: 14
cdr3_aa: CASSLSSGNTEAFF

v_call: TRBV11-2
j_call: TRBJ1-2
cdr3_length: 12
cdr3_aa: CASSLGNYGYTF

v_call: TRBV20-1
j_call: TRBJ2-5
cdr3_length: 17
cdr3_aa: CSARNLRGTSGGETQYF

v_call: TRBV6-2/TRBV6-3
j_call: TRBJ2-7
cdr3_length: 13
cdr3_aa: CASSYSASGEQYF

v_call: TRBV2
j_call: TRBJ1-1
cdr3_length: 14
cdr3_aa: CASRPDNMNTEAFF

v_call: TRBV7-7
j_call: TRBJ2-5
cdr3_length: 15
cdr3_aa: CASSLGGSRQETQYF

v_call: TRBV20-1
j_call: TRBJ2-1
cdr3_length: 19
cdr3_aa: CSARDRLAGGPTPYNEQFF

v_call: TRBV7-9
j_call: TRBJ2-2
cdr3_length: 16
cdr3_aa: CASSKQYGQDTGELFF

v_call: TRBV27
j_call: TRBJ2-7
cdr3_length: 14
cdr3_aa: CASSLFQGPYEQYF

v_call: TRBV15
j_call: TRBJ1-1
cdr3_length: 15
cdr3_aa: CATSRERGSGTEAFF

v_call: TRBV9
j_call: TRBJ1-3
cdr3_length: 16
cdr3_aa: CASSASPQDSGNTIYF

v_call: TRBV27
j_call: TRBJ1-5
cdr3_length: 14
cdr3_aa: CASSMGVLVQPQHF